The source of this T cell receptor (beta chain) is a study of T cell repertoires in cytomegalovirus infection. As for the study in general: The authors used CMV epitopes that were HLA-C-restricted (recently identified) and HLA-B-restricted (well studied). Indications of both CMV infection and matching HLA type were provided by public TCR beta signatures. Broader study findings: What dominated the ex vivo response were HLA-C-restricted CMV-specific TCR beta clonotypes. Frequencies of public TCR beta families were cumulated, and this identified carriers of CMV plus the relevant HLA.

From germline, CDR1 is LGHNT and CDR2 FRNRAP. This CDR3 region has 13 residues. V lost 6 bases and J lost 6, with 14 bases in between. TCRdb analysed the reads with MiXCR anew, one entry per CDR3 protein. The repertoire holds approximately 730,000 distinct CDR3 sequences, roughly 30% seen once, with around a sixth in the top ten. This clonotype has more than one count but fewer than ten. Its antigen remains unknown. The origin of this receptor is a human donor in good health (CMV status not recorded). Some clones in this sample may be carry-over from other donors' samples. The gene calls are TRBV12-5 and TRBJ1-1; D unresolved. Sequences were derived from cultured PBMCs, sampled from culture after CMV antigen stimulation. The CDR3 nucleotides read TGTGCTAGTGGCCCGGCGGATCGGCCTGAAGCTTTCTTT. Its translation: CASGPADRPEAFF.